This TCR beta chain was obtained from a study of naive and memory T cell subsets (dated by TCRdb to between 2016 and 2019). With regard to the full study: An open-source, UMI-based TCR alpha and beta sequencing pipeline was applied to sorted naive and memory peripheral blood T cell subsets. RNA was DNase-treated and reverse transcribed with TCR constant-region primers, mostly using SuperScript III. The results of the functional CMV T cell responses matched the IgG serology results in every case.

From the second PCR step on, the TCR alpha and beta chain libraries were amplified in separate reactions. CMV status of each donor was established by measuring IFNgamma production from CD4+ T cells after fresh PBMCs were stimulated overnight with CMV viral lysate. Miltenyi beads were used first to positively select CD4 T cells, and CD8 T cells were then positively selected from the CD4-negative fraction. Cells stained for CD3, CD4, CD8, CD45RA, CD27 and a live/dead dye were sorted on a BD Aria II into four subsets by CD45RA and CD27. Three healthy volunteers provided blood, and each donor's sample was split into CD4 and CD8 T cells and then further divided into four differentiation subsets. About 120 ml of peripheral blood was drawn per donor, and PBMC were isolated by Ficoll-Paque PLUS density-gradient centrifugation. After sorting, cells were lysed in RLT buffer, RNA was extracted using a Qiagen RNeasy kit, and the extracted RNA was stored at -80 degrees C.

Library preparation employed UMI-ligation and nested PCR. An equimolar mix of two oligonucleotides covering both TRBC1 and TRBC2 was used as the beta constant-region primer. The ligated cDNA went through four rounds of PCR with nested alpha and beta constant-region primers together with the SP2 primer. A single-stranded oligonucleotide containing the SP2 primer and a 12-nucleotide UMI was joined to the 3' end of the cDNA by T4 RNA ligase 1. Incubation of the ligation reaction lasted about 20-25 hours at 16 degrees C. PCR2 was usually performed as a SYBR Green qPCR and halted at a preset threshold so that over-amplification would not occur. All purifications after the first were performed with Agencourt AMPure XP magnetic beads. Libraries were quantified by Qubit and checked on a TapeStation, where a main peak was expected near 650 bp. The pooled libraries were sequenced on an Illumina MiSeq using v2 2x251 paired-end kits, which usually yielded about 0.95-2.1 million reads per sample. Each sample library was pooled at roughly 4 nM, and roughly 5-7.5% PhiX was included to improve cluster recognition. As for the original processing: Decombinator assigned V and J genes to Demultiplexor-processed FASTQ reads by tag matching, allowing a single base-pair mismatch. By using UMIs, Collapsinator corrected both sequencing errors and the frequency errors caused by PCR heterogeneity. CDR3Translator translated TCRs and extracted CDR3s from the conserved cysteine to the FGXG phenylalanine, flagging non-productive sequences. Gini, Shannon entropy and inverse Simpson indices were calculated on repertoires that had been subsampled to equal numbers of UMI-defined TCRs. Within the linear range, a power law was fitted by maximum likelihood to the distributions of clonotype abundance. When run on a single naive CD8 sample, MIGEC and the pipeline yielded similar UMI counts, similar unique TCR numbers and similar clonal distributions. One analysis removed from the naive repertoire any naive TCRs that were also present in any memory subset from the same donor. Repertoires were searched for roughly 7,300 CMV-associated CDR3 sequences compiled from VDJdb and a published dataset. TCRdb passed the public sequencing reads through fastp at Q25 and MiXCR, retaining productive beta sequences. Here each entry gathers all rows of one CDR3 protein and keeps the most common genes and DNA. V and J calls and clone size were set by TCRdb, not the authors. This sample gives roughly 83,000 distinct CDR3 sequences in total; about 11% of them show up just once. The top ten hold more than 0.11% of the sample.

A distance of 8 bases separates the germline ends of V and J, which lose 5 bases and 3 bases respectively. CDR1 and CDR2 were assigned from the germline V gene (reference sequence) as DFQATT and SNEGSKA. The CDR3 starts with the cysteine, ends with the phenylalanine, and has 11 residues. The read is trimmed to its CDR3 DNA, 33 bases read in frame from base 1. The sample holds many counts of this clonotype. This clone's antigen is unknown. Base-call qualities are not available, and no considerably larger clone is one nucleotide away. Here is what the overall study found, with its caveats: The repertoire findings for the naive and memory subsets could not be validated against a ground truth, as none was available. After error correction, over 90% of naive TCR sequences appeared only once, giving much steeper abundance distributions than memory subsets. In both CD4 and CD8 cells, going from naive through CM, EM and EMRA, the Gini index went up while Shannon and inverse Simpson diversity went down. A few larger clonotypes were present in naive repertoires, especially CD8 naive repertoires, and these clonotypes were possibly memory cells re-expressing CD45RA. Each clonotype was defined as a single alpha or beta chain sequence rather than as a paired alpha/beta receptor. RNA-based TCR counts may be influenced by expression changes linked to T cell activation and differentiation. TCR abundance followed a power law whose exponent differed between naive and memory subsets but was consistent across the three individuals.

Sequencing used naive CD4+ T cells from blood. Sample cell subset or site, as interpreted from the label and publication: naive T cells, CD45RA high CD27+. The rearranged chain carries TRBV20-1 and TRBJ2-7; the D gene remains uncertain. The clonotype was recovered from a human donor in good health. The CDR3 is CSARLSYEQYF. The DNA sequence is TGCAGTGCTCGGTTGAGCTACGAGCAGTACTTC.